This T cell receptor beta chain was found in a study of neurological immune-mediated disorders. Study results and caveats: Multiple sclerosis, the disease with the least TCR clonal expansion, fell below healthy controls, whereas HTLV-1-associated myelopathy showed the most. None of the CDR3 amino acid sequences in expanded clones turned up in more than one subject, which points to private repertoires in all groups.

The output of every sequencing run, over 180 million TCR-beta sequences, came from 15-18 subjects. TCRdb reanalysed the 5' RACE reads using MiXCR and keeps one entry per CDR3 protein. The repertoire has fewer than 110,000 distinct CDR3 sequences, about 10% of them found once; the top ten carry about 3%. This clonotype was picked up many times. Its matching antigen is unknown. V was clipped by 0 bases and J by 5 bases; unmatched bases: 5. Germline V CDR1 and CDR2: MGHRA, YSYEKL. The CDR3 runs 15 residues. Stated time point: longitudinal time-point 3. Material: PBMCs. The J gene is TRBJ2-5, the V gene TRBV4-1; 8 bases are shared with TRBD2. This TCR was sampled from a female donor with HTLV-1-associated myelopathy (HAM/TSP). The CDR3 DNA reads as TGCGCCAGCAGCCAAGACTGGACTAGCAGGGAGACCCAGTACTTC. Protein sequence: CASSQDWTSRETQYF.